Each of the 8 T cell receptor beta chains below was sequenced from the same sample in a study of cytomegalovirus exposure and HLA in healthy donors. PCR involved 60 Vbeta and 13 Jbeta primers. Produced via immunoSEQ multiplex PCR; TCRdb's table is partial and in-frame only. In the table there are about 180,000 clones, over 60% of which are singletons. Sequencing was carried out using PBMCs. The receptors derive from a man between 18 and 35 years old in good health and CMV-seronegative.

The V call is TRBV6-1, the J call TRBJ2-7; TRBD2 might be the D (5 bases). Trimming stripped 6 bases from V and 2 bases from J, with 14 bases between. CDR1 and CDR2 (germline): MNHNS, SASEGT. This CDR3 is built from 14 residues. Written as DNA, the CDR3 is TGTGCCAGCAGGGCCCGGACTGGGACCTACGAGCAGTACTTC. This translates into CASRARTGTYEQYF.

This chain's CDR3 is CASSIQGIPNYGYTF. CDR3 sequence (DNA): TGTGCCAGTAGTATCCAGGGAATCCCTAACTATGGCTACACCTTC. This chain joins TRBV19 and TRBJ1-2, with D possibly being TRBD1 (5 bases). CDR3 length equals 15 residues. V was pared by 3 bases and J by 0 bases, with 11 bases between. Germline-derived CDR1 and CDR2 are LNHDA and SQIVND (reference sequence).

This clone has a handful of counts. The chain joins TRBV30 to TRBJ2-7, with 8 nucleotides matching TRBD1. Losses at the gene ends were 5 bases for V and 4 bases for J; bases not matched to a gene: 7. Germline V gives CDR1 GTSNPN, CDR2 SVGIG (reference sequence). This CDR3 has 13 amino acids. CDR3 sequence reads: CAWGQGGPYEQYF. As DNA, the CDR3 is TGTGCCTGGGGACAGGGTGGACCGTACGAGCAGTACTTC.

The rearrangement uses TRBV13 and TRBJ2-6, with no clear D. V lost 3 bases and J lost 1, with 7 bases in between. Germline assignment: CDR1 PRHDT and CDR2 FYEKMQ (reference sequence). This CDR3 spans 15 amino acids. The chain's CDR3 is CASSFSLSGANVLTF. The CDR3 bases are TGTGCCAGCAGCTTCTCCTTGTCTGGGGCCAACGTCCTGACTTTC.

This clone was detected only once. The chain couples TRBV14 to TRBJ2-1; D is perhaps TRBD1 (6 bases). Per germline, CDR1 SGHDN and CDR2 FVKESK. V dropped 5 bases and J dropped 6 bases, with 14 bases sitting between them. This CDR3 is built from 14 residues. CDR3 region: CASSNRDTFNEQFF. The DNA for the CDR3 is TGTGCCAGCAGCAACCGGGACACCTTCAATGAGCAGTTCTTC.

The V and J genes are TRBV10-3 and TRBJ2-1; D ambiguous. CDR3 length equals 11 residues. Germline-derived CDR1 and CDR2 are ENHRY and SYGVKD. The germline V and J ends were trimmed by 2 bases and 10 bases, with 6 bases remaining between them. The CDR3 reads CAISELGEQFF. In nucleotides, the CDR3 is TGTGCCATCAGTGAGCTAGGCGAGCAGTTCTTC.

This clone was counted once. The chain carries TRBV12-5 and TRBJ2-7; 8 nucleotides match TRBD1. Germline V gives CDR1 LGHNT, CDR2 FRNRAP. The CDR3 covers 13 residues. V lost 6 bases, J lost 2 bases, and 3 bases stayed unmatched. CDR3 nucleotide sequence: TGTGCTAGTGGACGACAGGGGACCTACGAGCAGTACTTC. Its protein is CASGRQGTYEQYF.

The CDR3 sequence is CSVEGGTEAFF. CDR3 sequence (DNA): TGCAGCGTTGAGGGGGGAACTGAAGCTTTCTTT. This chain uses TRBV29-1 with TRBJ1-1, with D possibly matching TRBD1 (5 bases). Trimming removed 3 bases from V and 5 bases from J, with 7 bases in between. The CDR3 loop spans 11 amino acids. Germline values: CDR1 SQVTM, CDR2 ANQGSEA.